What follows is one TCR beta chain and its context. Its antigen is still unknown. Arm-PCR of CDR3 regions with iRepertoire HTBI primers generated TCR beta libraries. In TCRdb, the multiplex PCR reads were re-called with MiXCR into one record per CDR3 protein. The profile shows more than 300,000 distinct CDR3 sequences, approximately 12% of them singletons. This sample is drawn from a study of regulatory T cells in long-lasting Graves disease. Findings of the study overall: Between persistent patients, thousands of public clonotypes were shared, exceeding the 800 to 1,000 shared between new patients.

Sample time point: newly diagnosed GD, antithyroid drugs for less than 3 months. Making the TCR library involved RNA that had been extracted from PBMCs. Criteria from the American Thyroid Association guidelines were applied to diagnose Graves' disease. This CDR3 spans 18 amino acids. Trimming stripped 0 bases from V and 6 bases from J, with 23 bases between. Per the germline V gene, CDR1 is LGHNA and CDR2 is YNFKEQ. The sample was also linked to a second study, of T cells in Graves' hyperthyroidism and ophthalmopathy. That report notes: Diagnosis relied on clinical symptoms, serum thyroxine and TRAb, thyroid ultrasound and orbital computed tomography. Median prediction lead before ophthalmopathy onset was about 6.5 months with the model.

This chain links TRBV4-2 with TRBJ1-2; D possibly corresponds to TRBD1 (5 bases). This clonotype was obtained from a woman aged 18-35 years with Graves disease. Source: peripheral blood mononuclear cells (PBMCs), taken at new diagnosis, from a patient treated with antithyroid drugs. The DNA for the CDR3 is TGTGCCAGCAGCCAAGATCTAGCGGGAGGGGCTCGTGTGGATGGCTACACCTTC. Its protein is CASSQDLAGGARVDGYTF.